This is a list of T cell receptor beta chains from one sample in a study of PD-1 blockade in classical Hodgkin lymphoma. The assay was immunoSEQ multiplex PCR, and TCRdb's table has in-frame clones only and misses some. In the table there are under 35,000 clones, under 75% of which are singletons. This specimen was peripheral blood mononuclear cells (PBMCs), taken before the fourth cycle of nivolumab. The origin of the receptors is a human donor with classical Hodgkin lymphoma. Both conserved end residues are part of each CDR3. The D gene is left open where the match is weak. Clone size is given for some rows only: seen once, a few or many times, or a class if the clone is expanded.

size: few
V: TRBV9
J: TRBJ1-6
D: -
DNA: TGTGCCAGCAGCGTAGAAGGGGACGGTAATTCACCCCTCCACTTT
CDR3: CASSVEGDGNSPLHF

size: few
V: TRBV30
J: TRBJ1-2
D: -
DNA: TGTGCCTGGAGTGACAGACGACTCTATGGCTACACCTTC
CDR3: CAWSDRRLYGYTF

size: -
V: TRBV5-1
J: TRBJ2-6
D: -
DNA: TGCGCCAGCAGCTCCCTCGACCCGGGGGCTCTCTCTGGGGCCAACGTCCTGACTTTC
CDR3: CASSSLDPGALSGANVLTF

size: -
V: TRBV4-3
J: TRBJ1-1
D: -
DNA: TGCGCCAGCAGCCAAGACGGGGGGGGGATGGCTTTCTTT
CDR3: CASSQDGGGMAFF

size: -
V: TRBV18
J: TRBJ2-1
D: TRBD1
DNA: TGTGCCAGCTCATTTCGACAGGGGTGGAATGAGCAGTTCTTC
CDR3: CASSFRQGWNEQFF

size: -
V: TRBV27
J: TRBJ1-4
D: -
DNA: TGTGCCAGCAGTCCCCAGTCCGTGGGGAATGAAAAACTGTTTTTT
CDR3: CASSPQSVGNEKLFF

size: -
V: TRBV4-2
J: TRBJ1-1
D: -
DNA: TGTGCCAGCAGCCATTCAGAGACGGGGGCCACTGAAGCTTTCTTT
CDR3: CASSHSETGATEAFF

size: -
V: TRBV10-3
J: TRBJ2-7
D: -
DNA: TGTGCCATCGGGGGGATCCAGGCCTACGAGCAGTACTTC
CDR3: CAIGGIQAYEQYF

size: -
V: TRBV25-1
J: TRBJ2-1
D: -
DNA: TGTGCCAGCAGTGCTCCTACAGGGAAACGGTCCTACAATGAGCAGTTCTTC
CDR3: CASSAPTGKRSYNEQFF

size: -
V: TRBV15
J: TRBJ2-1
D: -
DNA: TGTGCCACCAGCAGCAACTCCCCCACCAATGAGCAGTTCTTC
CDR3: CATSSNSPTNEQFF

size: -
V: TRBV4-3
J: TRBJ2-7
D: TRBD2
DNA: TGCGCCAGCAGCCAAGAGTCTAGCGGGAGCTACGAGCAGTACTTC
CDR3: CASSQESSGSYEQYF

size: -
V: TRBV2
J: TRBJ2-2
D: TRBD2
DNA: TGTGCCAGCAGTCTATTAGCGGGAGGTGGGACCGGGGAGCTGTTTTTT
CDR3: CASSLLAGGGTGELFF

size: -
V: TRBV4-3
J: TRBJ2-3
D: -
DNA: TGCGCCAGCAGCCAAGCTAACACAGATACGCAGTATTTT
CDR3: CASSQANTDTQYF

size: -
V: TRBV15
J: TRBJ2-1
D: -
DNA: TGTGCCACCGGGTTAGACCCCTACCTCAATGAGCAGTTCTTC
CDR3: CATGLDPYLNEQFF

size: -
V: TRBV7-9
J: TRBJ2-1
D: -
DNA: TGTGCCAGCAGCCTCGGTTACGGGTGGAATGAGCAGTTCTTC
CDR3: CASSLGYGWNEQFF

size: few
V: TRBV4-3
J: TRBJ2-5
D: -
DNA: TGCGCCAGCAGCCCTGAGAGAGGCGGAGGAGAGACCCAGTACTTC
CDR3: CASSPERGGGETQYF

size: medium-sized
V: TRBV6-6
J: TRBJ1-2
D: -
DNA: TGTGCCAGCAGTATGGAAGGGACCAACTATGGCTACACCTTC
CDR3: CASSMEGTNYGYTF

size: -
V: TRBV5-6
J: TRBJ2-7
D: -
DNA: TGTGCCAGCAGCCCTGGCTTAGACCGAGTCTACGAGCAGTACTTC
CDR3: CASSPGLDRVYEQYF

size: -
V: TRBV11-2
J: TRBJ2-1
D: -
DNA: TGTGCCAGCAGCTTTTTGCGCGTCGAGCAGTTCTTC
CDR3: CASSFLRVEQFF

size: -
V: TRBV28
J: TRBJ1-1
D: -
DNA: TGTGCCAGCATCCGGGGTTTGGCTGAAGCTTTCTTT
CDR3: CASIRGLAEAFF

size: few
V: TRBV7-8
J: TRBJ2-4
D: -
DNA: TGTGCCAGCAGCTTAGCTGGGATTGCAAACATTCAGTACTTC
CDR3: CASSLAGIANIQYF

size: -
V: TRBV7-9
J: TRBJ1-5
D: TRBD1
DNA: TGTGCCAGCAGCTTGTGGGACAGCGATCAGCCCCAGCATTTT
CDR3: CASSLWDSDQPQHF

size: -
V: TRBV13
J: TRBJ2-3
D: -
DNA: TGTGCCAGCAGCTCGCGAAACGATGCAGGGACCCACACAGATACGCAGTATTTT
CDR3: CASSSRNDAGTHTDTQYF

size: -
V: TRBV9
J: TRBJ2-1
D: TRBD2
DNA: TGTGCCAGCAGCCCTCGACTAGCGGTCGGGTACAATGAGCAGTTCTTC
CDR3: CASSPRLAVGYNEQFF

size: -
V: TRBV18
J: TRBJ2-7
D: -
DNA: TGTGCCAGCTCACATCCAGTTTCTCATCTTCCTTACGAGCAGTACTTC
CDR3: CASSHPVSHLPYEQYF

size: -
V: TRBV15
J: TRBJ1-2
D: -
DNA: TGTGCCACCAGCAGAGAGGTCTTAAATGGCTACACCTTC
CDR3: CATSREVLNGYTF

size: few
V: TRBV11-1
J: TRBJ2-2
D: -
DNA: TGTGCCAGCAGCTTCAACAGGAACACCGGGGAGCTGTTTTTT
CDR3: CASSFNRNTGELFF

size: once
V: TRBV4-2
J: TRBJ1-2
D: -
DNA: TGTGCCAGCAGCCCCGAGGGGATAGGGGGCTACACCTTC
CDR3: CASSPEGIGGYTF

size: -
V: TRBV18
J: TRBJ2-7
D: TRBD1
DNA: TGTGCCAGCTCGGTCATCAGGGGGCCATTATACGAGCAGTACTTC
CDR3: CASSVIRGPLYEQYF

size: -
V: TRBV6-5
J: TRBJ1-1
D: -
DNA: TGTGCCAGCAGTTACGGGACTTTTAAAATCGGCACTGAAGCTTTCTTT
CDR3: CASSYGTFKIGTEAFF

size: -
V: TRBV11-2
J: TRBJ1-4
D: -
DNA: TGTGCCAGCAGCTTTTTGGGCGGAACAACTAATGAAAAACTGTTTTTT
CDR3: CASSFLGGTTNEKLFF

size: few
V: TRBV10-3
J: TRBJ2-2
D: -
DNA: TGTGCCATCAGTGAGGCGCAGGGGATTAGGTCCTCCCCTAGCGGGGAGCTGTTTTTT
CDR3: CAISEAQGIRSSPSGELFF

size: -
V: TRBV30
J: TRBJ1-2
D: TRBD1
DNA: TGTGCCTGGAGTACCGGGACAGGGGAAGGCTACACCTTC
CDR3: CAWSTGTGEGYTF

size: few
V: TRBV9
J: TRBJ1-4
D: -
DNA: TGTGCCAGCAGCGTAGCAGGGGCTGGTACTAATGAAAAACTGTTTTTT
CDR3: CASSVAGAGTNEKLFF

size: once
V: TRBV27
J: TRBJ1-1
D: -
DNA: TGTGCCAGCAGTTTAAGGGGGGGCGGGGGAAGCACTGAAGCTTTCTTT
CDR3: CASSLRGGGGSTEAFF

size: -
V: TRBV30
J: TRBJ2-2
D: -
DNA: TGTGCCTGGGGGAAGGGGCACTTTACCGGGGAGCTGTTTTTT
CDR3: CAWGKGHFTGELFF

size: -
V: TRBV28
J: TRBJ1-5
D: -
DNA: TGTGCCAGCAGTTTTACCGGACTCCCACTTGGTCAGCCCCAGCATTTT
CDR3: CASSFTGLPLGQPQHF

size: -
V: TRBV6-1
J: TRBJ2-7
D: TRBD1
DNA: TGTGCCAGCACGGGACAGGGTTACGAGCAGTACTTC
CDR3: CASTGQGYEQYF

size: -
V: TRBV4-2
J: TRBJ2-5
D: -
DNA: TGTGCCAGCAGCCGCCGGGACCTGATACAAGAGACCCAGTACTTC
CDR3: CASSRRDLIQETQYF

size: -
V: TRBV7-9
J: TRBJ1-4
D: TRBD1
DNA: TGTGCCAGCAGCCCCACAGGGGGCGCGGGTAATGAAAAACTGTTTTTT
CDR3: CASSPTGGAGNEKLFF

size: -
V: TRBV15
J: TRBJ1-1
D: -
DNA: TGTGCCACCAGCAGGGACACTGCTGAAGCTTTCTTT
CDR3: CATSRDTAEAFF

size: -
V: TRBV4-3
J: TRBJ1-3
D: -
DNA: TGCGCCAGCAGCCAAGATCCCACAGGGAGGTCCGGAAACACCATATATTTT
CDR3: CASSQDPTGRSGNTIYF

size: -
V: TRBV25-1
J: TRBJ1-2
D: -
DNA: TGTGCCACCGGAACACGGAACTATGGCTACACCTTC
CDR3: CATGTRNYGYTF

size: -
V: TRBV28
J: TRBJ1-3
D: -
DNA: TGTGCCAGCAGTTCCGGGTCTGGAAACACCATATATTTT
CDR3: CASSSGSGNTIYF

size: -
V: TRBV6-5
J: TRBJ2-7
D: -
DNA: TGTGCCAGCAGTTACGGACGGAAACCCTACGAGCAGTACTTC
CDR3: CASSYGRKPYEQYF

size: few
V: TRBV11-3
J: TRBJ1-1
D: TRBD1
DNA: TGTGCCAGCAGCTTAGCTCCGGGACAGGGGGCTTTCTTT
CDR3: CASSLAPGQGAFF

size: -
V: TRBV9
J: TRBJ1-5
D: -
DNA: TGTGCCAGCAGCGTGGGCAATCAGCCCCAGCATTTT
CDR3: CASSVGNQPQHF

size: few
V: TRBV6-5
J: TRBJ2-7
D: TRBD1
DNA: TGTGCCAGCAGGCGAACAGGGGACAGGGGTTACGAGCAGTACTTC
CDR3: CASRRTGDRGYEQYF

size: -
V: TRBV9
J: TRBJ2-5
D: TRBD1
DNA: TGTGCCAGCAGCGTTAGGAGTGGACAGGGGAGAGAGACCCAGTACTTC
CDR3: CASSVRSGQGRETQYF

size: once
V: TRBV5-4
J: TRBJ1-2
D: -
DNA: TGTGCCAGCAGCTTTCCCGGTAGCTATGGCTACACCTTC
CDR3: CASSFPGSYGYTF